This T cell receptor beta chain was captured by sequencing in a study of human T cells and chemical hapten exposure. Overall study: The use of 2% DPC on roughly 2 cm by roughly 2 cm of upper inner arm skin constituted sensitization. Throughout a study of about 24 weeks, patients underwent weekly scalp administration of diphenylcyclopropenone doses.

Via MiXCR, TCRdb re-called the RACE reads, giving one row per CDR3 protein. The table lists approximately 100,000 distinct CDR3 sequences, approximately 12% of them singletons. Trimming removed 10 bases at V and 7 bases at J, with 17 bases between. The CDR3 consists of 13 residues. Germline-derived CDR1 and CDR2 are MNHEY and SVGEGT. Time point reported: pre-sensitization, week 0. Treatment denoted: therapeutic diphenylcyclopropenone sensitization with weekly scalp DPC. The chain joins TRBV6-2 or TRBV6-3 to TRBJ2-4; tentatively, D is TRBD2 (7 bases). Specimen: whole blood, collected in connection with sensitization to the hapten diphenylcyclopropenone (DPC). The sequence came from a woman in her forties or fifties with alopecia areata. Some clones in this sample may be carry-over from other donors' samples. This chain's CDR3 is CAIQNREGNIQYF. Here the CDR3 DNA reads TGTGCCATCCAGAACAGGGAGGGGAACATTCAGTACTTC.